This T cell receptor (beta chain) derives from a study of T cells in Graves' hyperthyroidism and ophthalmopathy. Regions amplified from RNA transcripts were the TCR beta CDR3 regions. HTBI primers were employed in a first-round RT-PCR of the TCR CDR3. One entry per CDR3 protein, called by TCRdb with MiXCR from the multiplex PCR reads. The sample records 500,000 to 800,000 distinct CDR3 sequences, roughly 46% being singletons. Patients were excluded because of uncontrolled infection, other autoimmune disease, pregnancy or lactation. A remark on this clonotype: The antigen remains unidentified.

V shed 5 bases and J shed 3 bases, with 11 bases lying between them. The germline CDR1 and CDR2 sequences are SQVTM and ANQGSEA. The CDR3 extends over 12 amino acids. Study-level results: From stable hyperthyroidism, ophthalmopathy was set apart by a 13 V-J model. Researchers found most expanded thyroid clonotypes above 0.001 in blood as well. A median approximately 6.5 months before onset, the model predicted ophthalmopathy.

V usage is TRBV29-1 and J usage is TRBJ2-7; D gene ambiguous. Specimen: peripheral blood or thyroid tissue (not recorded which). This clonotype was sampled from an adult man with Graves' disease, either hyperthyroidism or ophthalmopathy (not recorded which). The CDR3 sequence is CSVSPMGYEQYF. CDR3 nucleotides: TGCAGCGTTTCTCCAATGGGCTACGAGCAGTACTTC.